The sequence of this T cell receptor beta chain was determined in a study of regulatory T cells in long-lasting Graves disease. According to the study, TCR beta libraries were built with iRepertoire HTBI primers and CDR3-region Arm-PCR. TCRdb passed the multiplex PCR reads through MiXCR, listing each CDR3 protein once. The table lists 500,000 or so distinct CDR3 sequences, 12% to 15% of them singletons. This clonotype was seen only a few times. The conserved closing phenylalanine or tryptophan is absent in this CDR3, likely reflecting a read error. This CDR3 has 16 amino acids. Germline CDR1 and CDR2: ENHRY and SYGVKD. After removal of 6 bases from V and 6 bases from J, the junction contained 7 bases not matched to a gene. Time point of the sample: newly diagnosed GD, antithyroid drugs for less than 3 months. RNA from PBMCs was the source of the TCR library. These data were also reused for a study on T cells in Graves' hyperthyroidism and ophthalmopathy. Per that study: Blood also contained most expanded thyroid clonotypes above 0.001.

The receptor's source is a woman aged 45 to 65 with Graves disease. The sequenced sample was peripheral blood mononuclear cells (PBMCs), obtained at new diagnosis, from a patient treated with antithyroid drugs. The chain uses TRBV10-3 and TRBJ2-1, with 14 bases identical to TRBD2. CDR3 sequence (DNA): TGTGCCATCAGGGGGACTAGCGGGAGTCGTAGCAATGAGCAGTTCCTC. Residues: CAIRGTSGSRSNEQFL.